The present T cell receptor (beta chain) was sequenced within a study of T cell repertoires in cytomegalovirus infection. MiXCR was run by TCRdb on the reads, yielding one entry per CDR3 protein. The sample carries around 350,000 distinct CDR3 sequences, 15% to 20% recorded once. CDR1 is DFQATT, CDR2 SNEGSKA, per germline (reference sequence). The CDR3 runs to 13 residues. V gave up 4 bases and J gave up 3 bases, with 10 bases separating them. J is TRBJ1-5 and V is TRBV20-1; perhaps TRBD1 as D (5 bases). What was sequenced was PBMCs. This clonotype was obtained from a human donor in good health (CMV status not recorded). Some clones in this sample may be carry-over from other donors' samples. The CDR3 loop reads CSATQGDNQPQHF. As DNA, the CDR3 is TGCAGTGCTACCCAGGGCGACAATCAGCCCCAGCATTTT.